These 32 T cell receptor beta chains came from one sample sequenced in a study of blood T cell repertoires in COVID-19. TCRdb keeps only in-frame clones here, not all; method: immunoSEQ multiplex PCR. The profile shows 57,000 or so clones, around 80% of them singletons. Sequenced material: peripheral blood. These receptors came from a woman aged 80 or over with active or convalescent COVID-19.

The rearrangement links TRBV5-1 to TRBJ1-1, with 8 bases identical to TRBD1. From germline, CDR1 is SGHRS and CDR2 YFSETQ. J gave up 7 bases and V 0 bases, and 2 bases lay outside the gene matches. The CDR3 totals 13 residues. The CDR3 bases are TGCGCCAGCAGCTTGGGACAGGGGTATGAAGCTTTCTTT. Translated: CASSLGQGYEAFF.

This sequence joins TRBV7-6 and TRBJ2-3; 7 bases are a match to TRBD2. V gave up 1 base and J gave up 1 base; unmatched junction bases: 2. The CDR3 spans 15 residues. CDR1 is SGHVS, CDR2 FNYEAQ, per germline. The CDR3 spells CASSLVSGGTDTQYF. CDR3 nucleotide sequence: TGTGCCAGCAGCTTAGTGAGCGGGGGCACAGATACGCAGTATTTT. Full variable domain (rest looked up from reference TRBV7-6 and TRBJ2-3): GAGVSQSPRYKVTKRGQDVALRCDPISGHVSLYWYRQALGQGPEFLTYFNYEAQQDKSGLPNDRFSAERPEGSISTLTIQRTEQRDSAMYRCASSLVSGGTDTQYFGPGTRLTVL.

The CDR3 coding sequence is TGTGCCAGCAGCCGATACCCAGCAGCGGATCAGCCCCAGCATTTT. Amino acids: CASSRYPAADQPQHF. This chain connects TRBV6-5 to TRBJ1-5; D remains unclear. The CDR3 sequence is 15 residues long. Trimming removed 6 bases at V and 5 bases at J, with 17 bases between. Germline lookup yields CDR1 MNHEY and CDR2 SVGAGI.

This chain connects TRBV19 to TRBJ1-5; D call uncertain. V was cut by 2 bases and J by 6 bases, with 11 bases left in between. The germline gives CDR1 LNHDA, CDR2 SQIVND (reference sequence). The CDR3 has 14 residues. CDR3 bases: TGTGCCAGTAGTATACCCGCCCGGGGTCAGCCCCAGCATTTT. Amino acid sequence: CASSIPARGQPQHF.

This sequence joins TRBV4-1 and TRBJ1-2; D is ambiguous. With 4 bases removed from V and 5 bases from J, the gap between germline ends came to 17 bases. The CDR3 consists of 15 residues. The germline CDR1 and CDR2 sequences are MGHRA and YSYEKL. This chain's CDR3 is CASSRADTARYGYTF. In nucleotides, the CDR3 is TGCGCCAGCAGCCGCGCAGACACCGCAAGATATGGCTACACCTTC.

The chain is built from TRBV20-1 and TRBJ1-1; unclear D gene. The CDR3 covers 13 residues. Germline V lookup: CDR1 DFQATT, CDR2 SNEGSKA (reference sequence). Between the trimmed V and J ends, which lost 3 bases and 6 bases, there was a span of 14 bases. As DNA, the CDR3 is TGCAGTGCTAGTCCCGGGTCCTCCGCTGAAGCTTTCTTT. Translated: CSASPGSSAEAFF.

V usage is TRBV19 and J usage is TRBJ2-1; 10 bases agree with TRBD1. Germline-derived CDR1 and CDR2 are LNHDA and SQIVND (reference sequence). V was clipped by 3 bases and J by 13 bases; unmatched bases: 18. The CDR3 extends over 17 amino acids. DNA of the CDR3: TGTGCCAGTAGTATTCCGCGGGATTTTCCGGGACAGGGGTTACAGTTCTTC. It encodes CASSIPRDFPGQGLQFF.

The V and J genes are TRBV2 and TRBJ2-3; D ambiguous. Germline values: CDR1 SNHLY, CDR2 FYNNEI. The CDR3 contains 15 residues. V lost 5 bases and J lost 0, with 12 bases in between. This chain's CDR3 is CASSPSPTSTDTQYF. The DNA of the CDR3 is TGTGCCAGCAGTCCAAGCCCTACTAGCACAGATACGCAGTATTTT. The full variable domain, rest sourced from reference TRBV2 and TRBJ2-3, is EPEVTQTPSHQVTQMGQEVILRCVPISNHLYFYWYRQILGQKVEFLVSFYNNEISEKSEIFDDQFSVERPDGSNFTLKIRSTKLEDSAMYFCASSPSPTSTDTQYFGPGTRLTVL.

The chain links TRBV18 to TRBJ2-1; D is perhaps TRBD1 (5 bases). The germline gives CDR1 KGHSH, CDR2 LQKENI. The germline V and J ends were trimmed by 4 bases and 2 bases, with 15 bases remaining between them. CDR3 length equals 16 residues. The CDR3 coding sequence is TGTGCCAGCTCACGTGCTGGACAAGGAGCCTACAATGAGCAGTTCTTC. As protein: CASSRAGQGAYNEQFF.

The table lists this clone with a count of one. The gene calls are TRBV7-9 and TRBJ2-5, with D unresolved. CDR1 is SEHNR and CDR2 is FQNEAQ in the germline V gene (reference sequence). The CDR3 is 15 amino acids. Between the trimmed V and J ends, which lost 1 base and 5 bases, there was a span of 14 bases. CDR3 bases: TGTGCCAGCAGCTTAGATGTAGTATATCCCGAGACCCAGTACTTC. It codes for CASSLDVVYPETQYF. The full variable domain, completed using reference TRBV7-9 and TRBJ2-5, is DTGVSQNPRHKITKRGQNVTFRCDPISEHNRLYWYRQTLGQGPEFLTYFQNEAQLEKSRLLSDRFSAERPKGSFSTLEIQRTEQGDSAMYLCASSLDVVYPETQYFGPGTRLLVL.

The rearrangement uses TRBV11-3 and TRBJ2-3, with 10 bases that match TRBD1. Losses at the gene ends were 5 bases for V and 2 bases for J; bases not matched to a gene: 4. The CDR3 extends over 15 amino acids. Looked up from germline, CDR1 is SGHNT and CDR2 is YENEEA. Here the CDR3 reads CASSPRQGATDTQYF. The CDR3 DNA reads as TGTGCCAGCAGCCCCCGACAGGGGGCCACAGATACGCAGTATTTT.

The genes are TRBV20-1 and TRBJ1-5, with a weak D call TRBD1 (5 bases). The germline V gene has CDR1 DFQATT and CDR2 SNEGSKA (reference sequence). Trimming left V 3 bases short and J 5 bases short, with 11 bases between. The CDR3 is 13 amino acids. DNA for the CDR3: TGCAGTGCTAGTCCGACAGACCATCAGCCCCAGCATTTT. Its translation: CSASPTDHQPQHF.

This chain joins TRBV4-1 and TRBJ1-4, with 10 bases fitting TRBD1. This CDR3 contains 15 residues. CDR1 is MGHRA, CDR2 YSYEKL, per germline. The ends lost 0 bases at V and 7 bases at J; junction bases unmatched: 2. This chain's CDR3 is CASSQEDRGGEKLFF. In DNA form, the CDR3 reads TGCGCCAGCAGCCAAGAGGACAGGGGGGGTGAAAAACTGTTTTTT.

This chain uses TRBV5-5 with TRBJ2-6, with TRBD2 as a possible D gene (6 bases). This CDR3 has 16 amino acids. Trimming removed 2 bases at V and 2 bases at J, with 11 bases between. Per the germline V gene, CDR1 is SGHKS and CDR2 is YYEKEE (reference sequence). The DNA of the CDR3 is TGTGCCAGCAGCTTCGGAGGGCAGGCTGGGGCCAACGTCCTGACTTTC. Its protein is CASSFGGQAGANVLTF.

The rearrangement uses TRBV10-2 and TRBJ2-3; D possibly corresponds to TRBD2 (5 bases). Trimming took off 7 bases at V and 5 bases at J, with 16 bases between the two ends. The CDR3 spans 14 residues. Germline lookup yields CDR1 WSHSY and CDR2 SAAADI. CDR3 region: CASNDALRGDTQYF. DNA of the CDR3: TGCGCCAGCAACGACGCCCTTCGGGGAGATACGCAGTATTTT.

The chain employs TRBV19 and TRBJ1-5; TRBD1 might be the D (6 bases). From germline, CDR1 is LNHDA and CDR2 SQIVND (reference sequence). The CDR3 has 14 residues. Trimming stripped 8 bases from V and 3 bases from J, with 14 bases between. CDR3 nucleotides: TGTGCCAGTGCCAGGGGCAGGGACAATCAGCCCCAGCATTTT. Protein product: CASARGRDNQPQHF.

This chain connects TRBV7-9 to TRBJ1-1; D is perhaps TRBD1 (5 bases). The CDR3 has 13 amino acids. V lost 7 bases, J lost 2 bases, and 11 bases lay in between. Germline V gene lookup returns CDR1 SEHNR and CDR2 FQNEAQ (reference sequence). This CDR3 reads CASIGDGNTEAFF. The CDR3 coding sequence is TGTGCCAGCATAGGGGATGGTAACACTGAAGCTTTCTTT.

This chain uses TRBV5-1 with TRBJ2-7; 7 bases match TRBD1. Germline lookup yields CDR1 SGHRS and CDR2 YFSETQ. V trimming: 3 bases; J trimming: 1 base; junction bases outside the gene matches: 7. This CDR3 region has 15 residues. For the CDR3, the DNA is TGCGCCAGCAGCTCCGGGACAGCCGGGTCCTACGAGCAGTACTTC. Amino acid sequence: CASSSGTAGSYEQYF.

The gene calls are TRBV9 and TRBJ1-2; perhaps TRBD1 as D (5 bases). Germline CDR1 and CDR2: SGDLS and YYNGEE. CDR3 size: 14 residues. V lost 3 bases and J 0 bases, leaving 9 bases between the germline ends. CDR3 coding DNA: TGTGCCAGCAGCGGCCCAGGGTCTAACTATGGCTACACCTTC. Translation: CASSGPGSNYGYTF.

The rearrangement joins TRBV7-6 to TRBJ2-5; 10 bases agree with TRBD1. The CDR3 runs 15 residues. In germline, CDR1 is SGHVS, CDR2 FNYEAQ. Trimming at V came to 3 bases and at J to 5 bases, leaving 6 bases not matched to a gene. The CDR3 sequence: CASSFWTGGSETQYF. Here the CDR3 DNA reads TGTGCCAGCAGCTTTTGGACAGGGGGTTCGGAGACCCAGTACTTC.

This sequence joins TRBV9 and TRBJ1-2; D gene ambiguous. Germline CDR1 is SGDLS and CDR2 is YYNGEE. V was trimmed by 4 bases and J by 12 bases, leaving 19 bases between them. CDR3 length equals 13 residues. The CDR3 nucleotides are TGTGCCAGCAGCCCTCAACCCGCCGGGTTCCACACCTTC. The encoded protein is CASSPQPAGFHTF.

This chain joins TRBV11-3 and TRBJ1-3; maybe TRBD1 (6 bases). The length of the CDR3 is 15 residues. V gave up 5 bases and J gave up 0 bases, with 11 bases separating them. The germline V gene encodes CDR1 SGHNT and CDR2 YENEEA. The CDR3 DNA is TGTGCCAGCAGCGCCAGACAGGTCTCTGGAAACACCATATATTTT. Residues: CASSARQVSGNTIYF.

The chain combines TRBV20-1 with TRBJ2-3; no definite D call. The CDR3 loop spans 11 amino acids. The V end lost 5 bases, the J end lost 6 bases, and 9 bases lay between the germline ends. Germline assignment: CDR1 DFQATT and CDR2 SNEGSKA (reference sequence). CDR3 sequence (DNA): TGCAGTGCTCTAGTCCGGGATACGCAGTATTTT. Encoded protein: CSALVRDTQYF.

This clone appeared a single time. The DNA of the CDR3 is TGTGCCAGTAGTATCCCGGGACAGGGGTACACTGAAGCTTTCTTT. Its protein product is CASSIPGQGYTEAFF. V usage is TRBV19 and J usage is TRBJ1-1, with 10 bases matching TRBD1. The V segment lost 3 bases and the J segment 3 bases; nucleotides outside the gene matches: 4. Germline loops: CDR1 LNHDA, CDR2 SQIVND (reference sequence). CDR3 size: 15 residues.

The rearrangement links TRBV3-1 (or the pseudogene TRBV3-2) to TRBJ1-6; a weak D match, TRBD1 (6 bases). CDR1 and CDR2 from the germline V gene are LGHDT and YNNKEL (reference sequence). The CDR3 spans 14 residues. Between the trimmed V and J ends, which lost 4 bases and 10 bases, there was a span of 14 bases. CDR3 DNA sequence: TGTGCCAGCAGCCCGGGCAGGGGACGCTCACCCCTCCACTTT. It is translated as CASSPGRGRSPLHF.

This sequence joins TRBV5-5 and TRBJ1-2, with 8 bases fitting TRBD1. Germline loops: CDR1 SGHKS, CDR2 YYEKEE (reference sequence). V dropped 5 bases and J dropped 5; count of bases not matched to a gene: 8. The CDR3 sequence is 14 residues long. Written as DNA, the CDR3 is TGTGCCAGCAGGTCCGCAGGGGGCGTGTATGGCTACACCTTC. Translation gives CASRSAGGVYGYTF.

V usage is TRBV19 and J usage is TRBJ1-2, with D tentatively TRBD1 (5 bases). This CDR3 region has 14 residues. Trimming removed 5 bases at V and 7 bases at J, with 17 bases between. Per the germline V gene, CDR1 is LNHDA and CDR2 is SQIVND (reference sequence). CDR3 amino acids: CASSAIRVLSGYTF. DNA for the CDR3: TGTGCCAGTAGTGCTATCAGGGTCTTGTCTGGCTACACCTTC.

This clone was picked up one time. The chain recombines TRBV2 with TRBJ1-2; 8 bases are a match to TRBD1. CDR1 and CDR2 (germline): SNHLY, FYNNEI. The CDR3 runs to 11 residues. V trimming: 9 bases; J trimming: 8 bases; junction bases outside the gene matches: 5. The CDR3 here is CASTGGQGYTF. DNA of the CDR3: TGTGCCAGTACAGGGGGACAAGGCTACACCTTC. The full variable domain, with the rest looked up from reference TRBV2 and TRBJ1-2, is EPEVTQTPSHQVTQMGQEVILRCVPISNHLYFYWYRQILGQKVEFLVSFYNNEISEKSEIFDDQFSVERPDGSNFTLKIRSTKLEDSAMYFCASTGGQGYTFGSGTRLTVV.

The V call is TRBV3-1 (or the pseudogene TRBV3-2), the J call TRBJ2-7; D unclear. The CDR3 totals 11 residues. The V gene lost 5 bases and the J gene lost 6 bases, with 8 bases spanning the gap. The germline V gene encodes CDR1 LGHDT and CDR2 YNNKEL (reference sequence). The CDR3: CASSARAEQYF. The CDR3 DNA is TGTGCCAGCAGCGCCCGAGCCGAGCAGTACTTC.

V gene TRBV15 combines with J gene TRBJ1-5; TRBD1 might be the D (5 bases). V lost 1 base and J 2 bases, leaving 9 bases between the germline ends. The CDR3 has 15 residues. Germline V CDR1 and CDR2: LNHNV, YYDKDF (reference sequence). The chain's CDR3 is CATSRGGGGNQPQHF. The DNA for the CDR3 is TGTGCCACCAGCAGAGGGGGGGGAGGCAATCAGCCCCAGCATTTT.

The CDR3 spells CATSSLAGGQSYEQYF. CDR3 DNA: TGTGCCACCAGCAGTTTGGCAGGGGGGCAATCCTACGAGCAGTACTTC. V gene TRBV15 combines with J gene TRBJ2-7; the D gene is possibly TRBD1 (7 bases). There are 16 residues in the CDR3. Germline V gives CDR1 LNHNV, CDR2 YYDKDF (reference sequence). Trimming cost V 3 bases and J 1 base, with 16 bases left between them.

This chain connects TRBV5-8 to TRBJ1-1; D not certain. Germline-derived CDR1 and CDR2 are SGHTS and YDEGEE. V lost 1 base to trimming and J lost 7 bases, with 5 bases between them. The CDR3 sequence is 11 residues long. The CDR3 loop is CASSLTVEAFF. CDR3 DNA sequence: TGTGCCAGCAGCTTGACAGTTGAAGCTTTCTTT.